The next 2 T cell receptor beta chains were all read from a single sample in a study of cytomegalovirus exposure and HLA in healthy donors. A multiplex PCR was run with 60 Vbeta primers and 13 Jbeta primers. Sequencing was performed with immunoSEQ multiplex PCR; in TCRdb, only in-frame clones are kept and a portion is missing. The sample consists of more than 85,000 clones, approximately 69% of them appearing once. The material sequenced was PBMCs. These TCRs come from a female donor in good health and CMV-seronegative.

This sequence joins TRBV7-2 and TRBJ1-2; D unclear. The CDR3 extends over 16 amino acids. Germline V gene sequence: CDR1 SGHTA, CDR2 FQGNSA. Trimming left V 1 base short and J 2 bases short, with 14 bases between. The CDR3, as DNA: TGTGCCAGCAGCTTAGGTCATGGACTCTACAACTATGGCTACACCTTC. Protein sequence: CASSLGHGLYNYGYTF.

The rearrangement uses TRBV6-5 and TRBJ2-7; TRBD1 matches 11 bases. With 5 bases clipped from V and 5 bases from J, the junction kept 2 bases outside the gene matches. CDR3 length: 13 residues. The germline CDR1 and CDR2 sequences are MNHEY and SVGAGI. CDR3 bases: TGTGCCAGCAGTAGGACAGGGGGCGACGAGCAGTACTTC. Translating it yields CASSRTGGDEQYF.